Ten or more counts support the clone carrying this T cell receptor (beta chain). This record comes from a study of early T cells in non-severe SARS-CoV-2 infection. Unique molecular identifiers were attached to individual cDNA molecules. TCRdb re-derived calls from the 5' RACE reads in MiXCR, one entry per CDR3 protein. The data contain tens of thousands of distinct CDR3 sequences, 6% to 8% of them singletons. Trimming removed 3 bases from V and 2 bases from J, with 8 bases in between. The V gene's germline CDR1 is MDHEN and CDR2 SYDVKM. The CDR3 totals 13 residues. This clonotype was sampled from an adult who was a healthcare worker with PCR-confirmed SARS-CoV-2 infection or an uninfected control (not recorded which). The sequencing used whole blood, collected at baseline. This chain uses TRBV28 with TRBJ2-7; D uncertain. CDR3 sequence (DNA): TGTGCCAGCAGTTTGCCTGAGACCTACGAGCAGTACTTC. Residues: CASSLPETYEQYF. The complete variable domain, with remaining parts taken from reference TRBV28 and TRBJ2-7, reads DVKVTQSSRYLVKRTGEKVFLECVQDMDHENMFWYRQDPGLGLRLIYFSYDVKMKEKGDIPEGYSVSREKKERFSLILESASTNQTSMYLCASSLPETYEQYFGPGTRLTVT.